These 10 T cell receptor beta chains were sequenced from one sample in a study of OX40 agonist ivuxolimab in advanced cancers. Sequencing was performed with immunoSEQ multiplex PCR; in TCRdb, only in-frame clones are kept and a portion is missing. Among about 47,000 clones listed, roughly 84% were seen once. Sample: CD4+ or CD8+ T cells sorted from blood, taken in a trial of the OX40 agonist ivuxolimab. These receptors were collected from an adult with an advanced solid tumor such as melanoma, head and neck, liver or kidney cancer.

This sequence joins TRBV7-3 and TRBJ2-1, with 9 bases lining up with TRBD1. Germline trimming cut 4 bases from V and 8 bases from J; bases unmatched to any gene: 12. The CDR3 consists of 16 residues. Per the germline V gene, CDR1 is SGHTA and CDR2 is FQGTGA. The CDR3 sequence: CASSSGTGSRGDEQFF. The CDR3 region has the DNA TGTGCCAGCAGCTCCGGGACAGGGAGTAGGGGCGATGAGCAGTTCTTC. Full variable domain (remainder filled in from reference TRBV7-3 and TRBJ2-1): GAGVSQTPSNKVTEKGKYVELRCDPISGHTALYWYRQSLGQGPEFLIYFQGTGAADDSGLPNDRFFAVRPEGSVSTLKIQRTERGDSAVYLCASSSGTGSRGDEQFFGPGTRLTVL.

This clone was recorded only once. V is TRBV20-1 and J is TRBJ2-5; D is ambiguous. Trimming shortened V by 1 base and J by 4 bases, and 4 bases separated the two germline ends. The CDR3 is made up of 11 amino acids. Germline CDR1 DFQATT, CDR2 SNEGSKA (reference sequence). The CDR3 bases are TGCAGTGCTAGAGCGGGAGAGACCCAGTACTTC. Its protein product is CSARAGETQYF.

This rearrangement joins TRBV7-3 to TRBJ1-1, with no clear D. The length of the CDR3 is 14 residues. Trimming removed 3 bases from V and 0 bases from J, with 8 bases in between. CDR1 and CDR2 (germline): SGHTA, FQGTGA. The chain's CDR3 is CASSLWTLNTEAFF. For the CDR3, the DNA is TGTGCCAGCAGCTTGTGGACTTTGAACACTGAAGCTTTCTTT.

This clone was seen just once. The V gene is TRBV30, the J gene TRBJ1-1; unclear D gene. Between the trimmed V and J ends, which lost 4 bases and 4 bases, there was a span of 13 bases. Per the germline V gene, CDR1 is GTSNPN and CDR2 is SVGIG (reference sequence). There are 13 residues in the CDR3. CDR3 sequence reads: CAWIGIGSTEAFF. The CDR3 DNA reads TGTGCCTGGATCGGAATTGGGTCCACTGAAGCTTTCTTT.

The chain employs TRBV7-9 and TRBJ2-3, with TRBD2 identical over 7 bases. V was clipped by 1 base and J by 2 bases; unmatched bases: 3. Per germline, CDR1 SEHNR and CDR2 FQNEAQ (reference sequence). CDR3 size: 15 residues. The CDR3 DNA is TGTGCCAGCAGCTTAGGTGGACTAGTCACAGATACGCAGTATTTT. It translates to CASSLGGLVTDTQYF.

Only a few counts were recorded for this clone. The chain joins TRBV11-2 to TRBJ1-2; D possibly corresponds to TRBD1 (6 bases). Trimming pared 5 bases from V and 4 bases from J, leaving 14 bases between. In germline, CDR1 is SGHAT, CDR2 FQNNGV. The CDR3 runs 14 residues. CDR3 sequence (DNA): TGTGCCAGCAGCCCTACACAGGGCCTCTATGGCTACACCTTC. This sequence encodes CASSPTQGLYGYTF.

As regards this clone: Other DNA sequences of this sample code for an identical CDR3. The V and J genes are TRBV6-5 and TRBJ2-1, with 11 bases fitting TRBD2. The CDR3 is made up of 14 amino acids. Trimming cost V 4 bases and J 7 bases; bases outside gene matches: 3. Germline lookup yields CDR1 MNHEY and CDR2 SVGAGI. CDR3 in amino acids: CASSLAGGPNEQFF. Here the CDR3 DNA reads TGTGCCAGCAGTTTAGCGGGGGGGCCGAATGAGCAGTTCTTC.

The rearrangement joins TRBV27 to TRBJ2-2; no definite D call. The germline V and J ends were trimmed by 1 base and 1 base, with 1 base remaining between them. The CDR3 runs 13 residues. Germline values: CDR1 MNHEY, CDR2 SMNVEV (reference sequence). CDR3 sequence reads: CASSLLNTGELFF. The DNA of the CDR3 is TGTGCCAGCAGTTTATTGAACACCGGGGAGCTGTTTTTT.

The chain is built from TRBV12-2 and TRBJ2-1; TRBD1, the table's D call, was not compared with the DNA. TRBV12-2 is termed a pseudogene. This CDR3 comprises 14 residues. The CDR3 region is CASRLVRGYNEQFF. CDR3 coding DNA: TGTGCAAGTCGCTTGGTCAGGGGGTACAATGAGCAGTTCTTC.

This rearrangement joins TRBV6-6 to TRBJ2-7, with 10 bases identical to TRBD1. Trimming cost V 6 bases and J 7 bases; bases outside gene matches: 6. There are 13 residues in the CDR3. CDR1 and CDR2 from the germline V gene are MNHNY and SVGAGI (reference sequence). The CDR3 DNA reads TGTGCCAGCAGGGCCGGGACAGGGGAAGAGCAGTACTTC. This sequence encodes CASRAGTGEEQYF.